One and the same sample provided the 24 T cell receptor beta chains below, sequenced in a study of monozygotic twins with inflammatory bowel disease. TCRdb re-called the 5' RACE reads and shows each CDR3 protein once, DNA omitted. Found here are 200,000 to 250,000 distinct CDR3 sequences; the top ten clones hold around 1.5%. The source material was blood. Receptors originate from a human donor with ulcerative colitis or Crohn's disease, or a healthy co-twin of an affected twin (not recorded which).

This CDR3 is CAISETGNQPQHF. The V gene is TRBV10-3, the J gene TRBJ1-5. Per germline, CDR1 ENHRY and CDR2 SYGVKD. The CDR3 has 13 residues.

The V and J genes are TRBV5-1 and TRBJ2-7; the TCRdb call, TRBD1, lacks DNA for checking. Germline-derived CDR1 and CDR2 are SGHRS and YFSETQ. CDR3 length: 14 residues. CDR3 sequence: CASSLTQGAYEQYF.

The chain links TRBV7-9 to TRBJ1-1; lacking DNA, the TRBD1 call made by TCRdb goes unchecked. This CDR3 comprises 14 residues. Germline loops: CDR1 SEHNR, CDR2 FQNEAQ (reference sequence). CDR3 amino acids: CASSGERGNTEAFF.

J is TRBJ2-3 and V is TRBV27; TCRdb's D call of TRBD1 is untestable without DNA. Germline V gene data show CDR1 as MNHEY and CDR2 as SMNVEV (reference sequence). This CDR3 comprises 15 residues. CDR3 sequence reads: CASSLAGGITDTQYF.

The V gene is TRBV5-1, the J gene TRBJ1-1. The CDR3 has 13 amino acids. CDR1 SGHRS and CDR2 YFSETQ come from the germline V gene. This CDR3 reads CASSLEPYAEAFF.

This chain links TRBV6-1 with TRBJ1-1; the TCRdb call, TRBD1, lacks DNA for checking. Germline lookup yields CDR1 MNHNS and CDR2 SASEGT. The CDR3 is 15 amino acids. The CDR3 loop is CASINSPGGNTEAFF.

The chain joins TRBV7-2 to TRBJ2-7; TCRdb picks TRBD1, but there is no DNA to check that call. Germline V gene sequence: CDR1 SGHTA, CDR2 FQGNSA. This CDR3 comprises 14 residues. CDR3 in amino acids: CASSSTGSGYEQYF.

CDR3 loop: CASSLADSSPLHF. The gene calls are TRBV5-1 and TRBJ1-6; absent DNA, TCRdb's TRBD1 call cannot be checked. Germline V lookup: CDR1 SGHRS, CDR2 YFSETQ. The CDR3 sequence is 13 residues long.

The chain combines TRBV3-1 with TRBJ1-2; checking the TCRdb D call of TRBD1 is not possible without DNA. Germline V gene data show CDR1 as LGHDT and CDR2 as YNNKEL (reference sequence). The CDR3 is 13 residues long. The CDR3 region is CASSQAGTAPYTF.

The CDR3 here is CASSLARQNEQFF. The chain has TRBV7-2 and TRBJ2-1. The CDR3 has 13 residues. Germline-derived CDR1 and CDR2 are SGHTA and FQGNSA.

J is TRBJ1-4 and V is TRBV5-1. Germline V CDR1 and CDR2: SGHRS, YFSETQ. The CDR3 consists of 13 residues. This CDR3 is CASSSGSHEKLFF. Based on the CDR3 plus reference TRBV5-1 and TRBJ1-4, the full variable domain is KAGVTQTPRYLIKTRGQQVTLSCSPISGHRSVSWYQQTPGQGLQFLFEYFSETQRNKGNFPGRFSGRQFSNSRSEMNVSTLELGDSALYLCASSSGSHEKLFFGSGTQLSVL.

The gene calls are TRBV12-5 and TRBJ1-5. Germline lookup yields CDR1 LGHNT and CDR2 FRNRAP. This CDR3 has 14 residues. The CDR3 protein is CASLPAAGNQPQHF.

This chain uses TRBV5-1 with TRBJ1-1; no DNA is available, so the TRBD1 call from TCRdb remains unchecked. Germline V gene lookup returns CDR1 SGHRS and CDR2 YFSETQ. The CDR3 is made up of 15 amino acids. The CDR3 spells CASSTLTGGDTEAFF.

J is TRBJ2-3 and V is TRBV5-1. The CDR3 totals 14 residues. CDR1 is SGHRS and CDR2 is YFSETQ in the germline V gene. This CDR3 reads CASSLLIRTDTQYF.

The chain carries TRBV5-1 and TRBJ1-2; the TRBD1 assignment by TCRdb is unverifiable without DNA. Germline CDR1 is SGHRS and CDR2 is YFSETQ. CDR3 length: 17 residues. This chain's CDR3 is CASSLSGMTGLPYGYTF.

V usage is TRBV11-2 and J usage is TRBJ2-2; TCRdb's assignment of TRBD1 cannot be checked, as there is no DNA. The CDR3 has 18 amino acids. The germline gives CDR1 SGHAT, CDR2 FQNNGV. CDR3 sequence reads: CASSLNVIPSGYDGELFF.

The chain combines TRBV11-2 with TRBJ2-5; TCRdb's D gene call, TRBD1, goes unchecked for lack of DNA. CDR1 and CDR2 (germline): SGHAT, FQNNGV. CDR3 length equals 18 residues. CDR3: CASSLVVLGGGKKETQYF.

This sequence joins TRBV27 and TRBJ2-5. Germline values: CDR1 MNHEY, CDR2 SMNVEV (reference sequence). The CDR3 consists of 13 residues. The CDR3 reads CASSSASQETQYF.

The chain employs TRBV6-5 and TRBJ2-7; TCRdb outputs TRBD1, but without DNA this stays unchecked. Germline V lookup: CDR1 MNHEY, CDR2 SVGAGI. The CDR3 totals 15 residues. CDR3 sequence reads: CASSYGDPGRDEQYF.

CDR3 sequence: CASSWQKGSYNSPLHF. V gene TRBV6-5 combines with J gene TRBJ1-6. The CDR3 extends over 16 amino acids. Germline-derived CDR1 and CDR2 are MNHEY and SVGAGI.

The chain combines TRBV20-1 with TRBJ2-3. Germline V gives CDR1 DFQATT, CDR2 SNEGSKA (reference sequence). CDR3 length equals 14 residues. The CDR3: CSASQGSATDTQYF.

This chain joins TRBV5-1 and TRBJ2-7; TCRdb lists TRBD1, though no DNA is available to test this call. CDR3 length: 15 amino acids. Germline V CDR1 and CDR2: SGHRS, YFSETQ. This chain's CDR3 is CASSLQGGSLYEQYF.

V and J are TRBV5-1 and TRBJ1-3; TCRdb calls TRBD1, which cannot be checked without DNA. Germline V lookup: CDR1 SGHRS, CDR2 YFSETQ. The CDR3 has 16 amino acids. The CDR3 sequence: CASSLGDRRSGNTIYF.

The gene calls are TRBV2 and TRBJ2-1; TCRdb's D call, TRBD1, is unchecked because there is no DNA. The CDR3 runs to 16 residues. Germline lookup yields CDR1 SNHLY and CDR2 FYNNEI. The CDR3 sequence: CASTPDRATTGGQQFF. Full variable domain (rest looked up from reference TRBV2 and TRBJ2-1): EPEVTQTPSHQVTQMGQEVILRCVPISNHLYFYWYRQILGQKVEFLVSFYNNEISEKSEIFDDQFSVERPDGSNFTLKIRSTKLEDSAMYFCASTPDRATTGGQQFFGPGTRLTVL.